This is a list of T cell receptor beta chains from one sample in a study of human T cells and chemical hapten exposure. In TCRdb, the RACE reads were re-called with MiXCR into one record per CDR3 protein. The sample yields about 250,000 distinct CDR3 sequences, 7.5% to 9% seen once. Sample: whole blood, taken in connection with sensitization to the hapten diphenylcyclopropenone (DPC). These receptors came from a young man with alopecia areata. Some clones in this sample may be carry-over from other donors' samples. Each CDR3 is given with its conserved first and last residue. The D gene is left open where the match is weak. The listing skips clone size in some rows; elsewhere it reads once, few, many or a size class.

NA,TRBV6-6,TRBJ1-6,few,CASSYSTETDSPLHF,TGTGCCAGCAGTTACTCGACAGAGACCGATTCACCCCTCCACTTT
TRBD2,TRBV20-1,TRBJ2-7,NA,CSAPPVSGGRDEQYF,TGCAGTGCTCCACCCGTGAGCGGGGGGCGCGACGAGCAGTACTTC
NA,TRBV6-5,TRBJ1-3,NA,CASSYSTAGNTIYF,TGTGCCAGCAGTTACTCTACCGCGGGAAACACCATATATTTT
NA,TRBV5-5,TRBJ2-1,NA,CASSFFPSTIDYNEQFF,TGTGCCAGCAGCTTTTTCCCTAGCACGATCGACTACAATGAGCAGTTCTTC
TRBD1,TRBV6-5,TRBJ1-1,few,CASRVQGYGEAFF,TGTGCCAGCAGGGTACAGGGGTACGGTGAAGCTTTCTTT
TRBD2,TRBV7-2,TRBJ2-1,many,CASSLPSGDDEQFF,TGTGCCAGCAGCTTACCTAGCGGGGACGATGAGCAGTTCTTC
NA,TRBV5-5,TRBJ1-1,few,CASLGSGFTEAFF,TGTGCCAGCCTAGGCTCGGGGTTCACTGAAGCTTTCTTT
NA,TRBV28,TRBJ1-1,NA,CASSHGTVNTEAFF,TGTGCCAGCAGTCACGGGACGGTGAACACTGAAGCTTTCTTT
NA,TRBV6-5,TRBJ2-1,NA,CASSLSRVSYNEQFF,TGTGCCAGCAGTTTATCTAGGGTCTCCTACAATGAGCAGTTCTTC
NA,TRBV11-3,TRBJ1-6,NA,CASSPAAGGSLHF,TGTGCCAGCAGCCCCGCGGCGGGCGGATCCCTCCACTTT
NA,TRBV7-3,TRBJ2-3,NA,CASSLNGLSTDTQYF,TGTGCCAGCAGCTTAAACGGGCTCAGCACAGATACGCAGTATTTT
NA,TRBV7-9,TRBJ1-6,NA,CASSPLRPRRESSYNSPLHF,TGTGCCAGCAGCCCTTTACGGCCTCGACGGGAAAGCTCCTATAATTCACCCCTCCACTTT
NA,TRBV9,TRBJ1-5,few,CASSVDWGGQPQHF,TGTGCCAGCAGCGTAGATTGGGGGGGCCAGCCCCAGCATTTT
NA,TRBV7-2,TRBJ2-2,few,CASSLGVSRGGELFF,TGTGCCAGCAGCTTAGGAGTGTCGCGAGGCGGGGAGCTGTTTTTT
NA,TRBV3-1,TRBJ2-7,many,CASSPTGYEQYF,TGTGCCAGCAGCCCGACAGGCTACGAGCAGTACTTC
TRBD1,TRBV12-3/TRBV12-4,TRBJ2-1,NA,CASSGTGAHNEQFF,TGTGCCAGCAGTGGGACAGGAGCCCACAATGAGCAGTTCTTC
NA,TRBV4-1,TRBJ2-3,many,CASSPRVGGVRTDTQYF,TGCGCCAGCAGCCCCCGGGTCGGGGGCGTGAGGACAGATACGCAGTATTTT
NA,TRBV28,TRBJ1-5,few,CASRLQGDQPQHF,TGTGCCAGCAGGTTACAGGGAGATCAGCCCCAGCATTTT
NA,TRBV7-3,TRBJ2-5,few,CASSLTGTSLVEETQYF,TGTGCCAGCAGCTTAACGGGGACCTCATTGGTTGAAGAGACCCAGTACTTC
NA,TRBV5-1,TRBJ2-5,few,CASSLAGKAGETQYF,TGCGCCAGCAGCTTGGCGGGAAAGGCCGGGGAGACCCAGTACTTC
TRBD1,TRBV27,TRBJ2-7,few,CASSLGGTGVYEQYF,TGTGCCAGCAGTTTAGGTGGGACAGGGGTCTACGAGCAGTACTTC
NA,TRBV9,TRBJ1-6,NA,CASTQGGFDSPLHF,TGTGCCAGCACCCAAGGGGGGTTTGATTCACCCCTCCACTTT
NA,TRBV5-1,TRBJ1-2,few,CASRPTGSSMGYTF,TGCGCCAGCCGCCCGACAGGATCTAGTATGGGCTACACCTTC
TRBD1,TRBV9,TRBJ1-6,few,CASSVAGTAKNSPLHF,TGTGCCAGCAGCGTAGCTGGGACAGCAAAAAATTCACCCCTCCACTTT
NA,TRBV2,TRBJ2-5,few,CASTTVRPQETQYF,TGTGCCAGCACGACAGTTCGCCCTCAAGAGACCCAGTACTTC
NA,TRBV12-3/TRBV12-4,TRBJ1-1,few,CASRNTGTQAFF,TGTGCCAGCCGCAATACCGGGACTCAGGCTTTCTTT
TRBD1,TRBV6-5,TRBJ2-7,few,CASSSTGGVDEQYF,TGTGCCAGCAGTTCGACAGGGGGCGTGGACGAGCAGTACTTC
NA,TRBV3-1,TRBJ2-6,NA,CASSQDFSGANVLTF,TGTGCCAGCAGCCAAGATTTCTCTGGGGCCAACGTCCTGACTTTC
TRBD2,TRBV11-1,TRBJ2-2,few,CASSASQRGGKTGELFF,TGTGCCAGCAGCGCGTCCCAGCGGGGGGGCAAAACCGGGGAGCTGTTTTTT
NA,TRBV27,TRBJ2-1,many,CASSFPNANEQFF,TGTGCCAGCAGTTTCCCCAATGCCAATGAGCAGTTCTTC
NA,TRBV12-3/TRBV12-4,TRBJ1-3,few,CASSYRGFHGNTIYF,TGTGCCAGCAGTTATAGGGGTTTTCATGGAAACACCATATATTTT
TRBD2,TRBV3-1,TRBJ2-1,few,CASSQITSGGNNEQFF,TGTGCCAGCAGCCAAATCACTAGCGGGGGCAACAATGAGCAGTTCTTC
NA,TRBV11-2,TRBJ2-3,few,CASSLDSDSMADTQYF,TGTGCCAGCAGCTTAGATAGCGACTCTATGGCGGATACGCAGTATTTT
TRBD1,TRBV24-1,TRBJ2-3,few,CATSERGQGGTDTQYF,TGTGCCACCAGTGAACGCGGACAGGGAGGCACAGATACGCAGTATTTT
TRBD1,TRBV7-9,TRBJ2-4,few,CASSFRDRGKNIQYF,TGTGCCAGCAGCTTCCGGGACAGGGGCAAAAACATTCAGTACTTC
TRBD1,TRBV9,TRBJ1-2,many,CASSGGTANYGYTF,TGTGCCAGCAGCGGAGGGACAGCCAACTATGGCTACACCTTC
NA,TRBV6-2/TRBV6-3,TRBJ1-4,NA,CASSPRFSAATNEKLFF,TGTGCCAGCAGCCCTCGTTTCTCGGCAGCAACTAATGAAAAACTGTTTTTT
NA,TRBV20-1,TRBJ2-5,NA,CSARDRFITAETQYF,TGCAGTGCTAGAGATCGATTTATTACAGCAGAGACCCAGTACTTC
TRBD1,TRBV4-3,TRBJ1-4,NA,CASSQYGQGRFVPNEKLFF,TGCGCCAGCAGCCAATACGGACAGGGGAGGTTCGTACCTAATGAAAAACTGTTTTTT
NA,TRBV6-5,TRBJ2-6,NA,CASSYQVSGANVLTF,TGTGCCAGCAGTTACCAGGTCTCTGGGGCCAACGTCCTGACTTTC
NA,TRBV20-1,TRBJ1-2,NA,CSARGTSNYGYTF,TGCAGTGCTAGAGGTACAAGTAACTATGGCTACACCTTC
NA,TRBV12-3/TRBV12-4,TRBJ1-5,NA,CASSLASYRGGNQPQHF,TGTGCCAGCAGTTTGGCCAGCTACCGGGGGGGGAATCAGCCCCAGCATTTT
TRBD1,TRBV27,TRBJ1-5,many,CASSKRTGVPYSNQPQHF,TGTGCCAGCAGTAAAAGGACAGGCGTCCCTTATAGCAATCAGCCCCAGCATTTT
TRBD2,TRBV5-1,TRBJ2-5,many,CASSLLAGGQETQYF,TGCGCCAGCAGCTTACTAGCGGGGGGGCAAGAGACCCAGTACTTC
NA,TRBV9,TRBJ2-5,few,CASSPYLLGKETQYF,TGTGCCAGCAGCCCCTATTTATTGGGGAAGGAGACCCAGTACTTC
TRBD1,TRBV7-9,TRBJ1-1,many,CASSLPRTGVEAFF,TGTGCCAGCAGCTTACCCAGGACAGGGGTTGAAGCTTTCTTT
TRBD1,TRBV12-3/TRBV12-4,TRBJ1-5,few,CASSSGQGRNQPQHF,TGTGCCAGCAGCTCCGGACAGGGACGCAATCAGCCCCAGCATTTT
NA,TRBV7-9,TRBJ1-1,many,CASSLVLNTEAFF,TGTGCCAGCAGCTTAGTCTTAAACACTGAAGCTTTCTTT
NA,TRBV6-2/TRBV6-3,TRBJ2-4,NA,CASSSLASTKNIQYF,TGTGCCAGCAGCTCTCTAGCGAGCACTAAAAACATTCAGTACTTC
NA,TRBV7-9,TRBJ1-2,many,CASIGGAAGYTF,TGTGCCAGCATTGGGGGCGCCGCTGGCTACACCTTC
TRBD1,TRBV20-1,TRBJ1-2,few,CSARPDREGGYTF,TGCAGTGCTAGACCGGACAGGGAAGGTGGCTACACCTTC
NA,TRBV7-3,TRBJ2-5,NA,CASSLRGEETQYF,TGTGCCAGCAGCCTCCGGGGTGAAGAGACCCAGTACTTC
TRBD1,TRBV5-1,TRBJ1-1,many,CASSLALGQGGVSTEAFF,TGCGCCAGCAGCTTGGCCCTTGGACAGGGAGGGGTGAGCACTGAAGCTTTCTTT
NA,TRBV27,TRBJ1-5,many,CASSLGLNQPQHF,TGTGCCAGCAGTTTAGGCCTCAATCAGCCCCAGCATTTT
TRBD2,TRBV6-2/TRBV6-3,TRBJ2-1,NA,CASRATSGGAYEQFF,TGTGCCAGCAGGGCTACTAGCGGGGGGGCTTATGAGCAGTTCTTC
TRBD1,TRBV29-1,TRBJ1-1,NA,CSVLQTGGPEAFF,TGCAGCGTTCTCCAGACAGGGGGTCCTGAAGCTTTCTTT
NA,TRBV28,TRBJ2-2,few,CASSPDSFLTGELFF,TGTGCCAGCAGCCCTGACAGCTTCTTAACCGGGGAGCTGTTTTTT